Below are 24 T cell receptor beta chains sequenced from a single sample in a study of T cells in Graves' hyperthyroidism and ophthalmopathy. The CDR3 regions of TCR beta were amplified from RNA transcripts. Initially, a first-round RT-PCR of the TCR CDR3 employed the HTBI primer set. Using its own MiXCR run on the multiplex PCR reads, TCRdb lists one record per CDR3 protein. Of some 560,000 distinct CDR3 sequences listed, 15% to 19% were seen once; the top ten hold about 7%. What was sequenced was blood. The receptors shown here come from a woman younger than 45 with Graves' hyperthyroidism.

V is TRBV10-3 and J is TRBJ1-5; the match to TRBD1 covers 9 bases. V dropped 6 bases and J dropped 4; count of bases not matched to a gene: 10. CDR3 size: 16 residues. Germline values: CDR1 ENHRY, CDR2 SYGVKD. The CDR3 DNA reads as TGTGCCATCAGCGATGAACAGGGGGCCTTTAATCAGCCCCAGCATTTT. It codes for CAISDEQGAFNQPQHF.

V and J are TRBV19 and TRBJ2-2; 10 nucleotides agree with TRBD2. With 7 bases clipped from V and 2 bases from J, the junction kept 10 bases outside the gene matches. There are 17 residues in the CDR3. Germline CDR1 LNHDA, CDR2 SQIVND (reference sequence). CDR3 nucleotide sequence: TGTGCCAGTATCCAGGCTAGCGGGAGAATTAACACCGGGGAGCTGTTTTTT. This translates into CASIQASGRINTGELFF.

Note on this clonotype: An end of the junction differs from the germline gene, which may be a read error. The V and J genes are TRBV20-1 and TRBJ2-1; no reliable D call. Germline values: CDR1 DFQATT, CDR2 SNEGSKA (reference sequence). CDR3 size: 12 residues. CDR3 coding DNA: TGCAGTGTGTTCGACTCCTACAATGAGCAGCTCTTC. It codes for CSVFDSYNEQLF.

This clonotype was observed many times. This sequence joins TRBV20-1 and TRBJ2-5; the D is unclear. V gave up 0 bases and J gave up 5 bases, with 19 bases separating them. CDR3 length: 16 residues. CDR1 DFQATT and CDR2 SNEGSKA come from the germline V gene (reference sequence). This CDR3 is CSARDLLRSSRETQYF. The CDR3 region has the DNA TGCAGTGCTAGAGATCTCCTCAGGAGCTCTCGGGAGACCCAGTACTTC.

The chain is built from TRBV24-1 and TRBJ1-5; D perhaps matches TRBD1 (6 bases). Germline V gives CDR1 KGHDR, CDR2 SFDVKD. The CDR3 spans 14 residues. V lost 3 bases, J lost 4 bases, and 9 bases lay in between. The CDR3 nucleotides read TGTGCCACCAGTGATCCTCAGGGGAATCAGCCCCAGCATTTT. Its protein product is CATSDPQGNQPQHF.

In this sample, this clonotype turned up many times. The chain recombines TRBV12-3 or TRBV12-4 with TRBJ2-3; maybe TRBD1 (5 bases). The length of the CDR3 is 13 residues. Trimming left V 4 bases short and J 5 bases short, with 10 bases between. DNA for the CDR3: TGTGCCAGCAGTTCGTTAACAGGAGATACGCAGTATTTT. It yields the protein CASSSLTGDTQYF.

This clonotype was seen a few times. CDR3 in amino acids: CASSGLDGTPGTGYEQYF. CDR3 sequence (DNA): TGTGCCAGCAGCGGATTGGACGGGACTCCCGGAACCGGCTACGAGCAGTACTTC. V gene TRBV9 combines with J gene TRBJ2-7; TRBD2 is a possible D gene (6 bases). The CDR3 spans 18 residues. V gave up 3 bases and J gave up 3 bases, with 25 bases separating them. Germline CDR1 is SGDLS and CDR2 is YYNGEE.

This clonotype was seen at least ten times. The chain employs TRBV7-6 and TRBJ2-1; no clear D. Germline V gives CDR1 SGHVS, CDR2 FNYEAQ. The germline V and J ends were trimmed by 0 bases and 10 bases, with 13 bases remaining between them. The CDR3 sequence is 14 residues long. The CDR3 loop reads CASSLAPLVNEQFF. CDR3 DNA sequence: TGTGCCAGCAGCTTAGCCCCCTTAGTGAACGAGCAGTTCTTC.

The rearrangement links TRBV28 to TRBJ2-1; 15 nucleotides line up with TRBD2. Germline CDR1 reads MDHEN; CDR2 reads SYDVKM. With 6 bases clipped from V and 1 base from J, the junction kept 4 bases outside the gene matches. The CDR3 is 17 amino acids. This CDR3 reads CASSGLAGGGSYNEQFF. The CDR3 region has the DNA TGTGCCAGCAGCGGACTAGCGGGAGGGGGTTCCTACAATGAGCAGTTCTTC.

The chain is built from TRBV15 and TRBJ2-7, with 8 bases fitting TRBD2. Germline CDR1 and CDR2: LNHNV and YYDKDF (reference sequence). V lost 5 bases and J lost 3; bases outside the gene matches: 9. The CDR3 contains 15 residues. The CDR3 DNA follows: TGTGCCACCAGCTCCACGGTCGGGGGGGTCTACGAGCAGTACTTC. Translated, it gives CATSSTVGGVYEQYF.

The chain recombines TRBV11-3 with TRBJ2-4; TRBD2 agrees at 14 bases. CDR1 is SGHNT and CDR2 is YENEEA in the germline V gene. J lost 2 bases, V lost 3 bases, and 15 bases had no gene match. This CDR3 spans 21 amino acids. CDR3: CASSLGCRGLAGEGTKNIQYF. The CDR3, as DNA: TGTGCCAGCAGCTTGGGGTGCCGGGGACTAGCGGGGGAGGGAACCAAAAACATTCAGTACTTC.

The sample holds many counts of this clonotype. The chain carries TRBV12-3 or TRBV12-4 and TRBJ2-3, with D perhaps TRBD1 or TRBD2 (5 bases each). The CDR3 has 16 residues. Trimming took off 6 bases at V and 0 bases at J, with 16 bases between the two ends. DNA of the CDR3: TGTGCCAGCAGCCCCGGTTGGGACCACAGCACAGATACGCAGTATTTT. It translates to CASSPGWDHSTDTQYF.

CDR3 bases: TGCAGCGTTGAAGATAGGCGGGACAGGGCCCCTGAAGCTTTCTTT. It codes for CSVEDRRDRAPEAFF. This chain joins TRBV29-1 and TRBJ1-1; 9 positions agree with TRBD1. The ends lost 0 bases at V and 6 bases at J; junction bases unmatched: 8. CDR3 length equals 15 residues. CDR1 and CDR2 from the germline V gene are SQVTM and ANQGSEA.

In this sample, this clonotype turned up a few times. The chain combines TRBV28 with TRBJ2-7; 9 bases agree with TRBD1. The germline V gene has CDR1 MDHEN and CDR2 SYDVKM. The V gene end was trimmed by 6 bases and the J gene end by 3 bases; junction bases not matched to a gene: 6. The CDR3 is 14 residues long. The CDR3 is CASSTGQGDYEQYF. The CDR3 DNA reads as TGTGCCAGCAGCACGGGACAGGGTGACTACGAGCAGTACTTC.

The chain joins TRBV3-1 to TRBJ2-7, with D uncertain. The V gene lost 2 bases and the J gene lost 5 bases, with 10 bases spanning the gap. This CDR3 comprises 13 residues. Germline V CDR1 and CDR2: LGHDT, YNNKEL (reference sequence). CDR3: CASSQHSEHEQYF. The CDR3 coding sequence is TGTGCCAGCAGCCAACATTCGGAACACGAGCAGTACTTC.

This chain links TRBV2 with TRBJ1-2, with 7 bases matching TRBD1. The trim removed 6 bases at V and 7 bases at J, leaving 11 bases unmatched. The germline V gene has CDR1 SNHLY and CDR2 FYNNEI. CDR3 length equals 14 residues. Here the CDR3 DNA reads TGTGCCAGCAGGAAAGACAGGGTCCCCATTGGCTACACCTTC. This sequence encodes CASRKDRVPIGYTF. Full variable domain (missing parts from reference TRBV2 and TRBJ1-2): EPEVTQTPSHQVTQMGQEVILRCVPISNHLYFYWYRQILGQKVEFLVSFYNNEISEKSEIFDDQFSVERPDGSNFTLKIRSTKLEDSAMYFCASRKDRVPIGYTFGSGTRLTVV.

Ten or more counts support this clonotype. The rearrangement uses TRBV3-1 and TRBJ2-1; D call uncertain. Germline V gene data show CDR1 as LGHDT and CDR2 as YNNKEL (reference sequence). The CDR3 has 14 residues. V lost 1 base and J 6 bases, leaving 10 bases between the germline ends. This CDR3 reads CASSQAGNLNEQFF. The CDR3 DNA follows: TGTGCCAGCAGCCAAGCTGGGAACCTCAATGAGCAGTTCTTC.

This clonotype has ten or more counts. V usage is TRBV6-2 or TRBV6-3 and J usage is TRBJ2-7; D may correspond to TRBD1 or TRBD2 (5 bases each). Trimming cost V 6 bases and J 5 bases, with 14 bases left between them. From germline, CDR1 is MNHEY and CDR2 SVGEGT. The CDR3 contains 13 residues. The CDR3 nucleotides read TGTGCCAGCAGCGACCAGGGAGTCAACGAGCAGTACTTC. This gives the protein CASSDQGVNEQYF.

This chain connects TRBV20-1 to TRBJ2-7; D gene uncertain. Germline V CDR1 and CDR2: DFQATT, SNEGSKA (reference sequence). V was pared by 0 bases and J by 1 base, with 7 bases between. This CDR3 has 13 amino acids. CDR3 protein: CSARELRSYEQYF. The CDR3 region has the DNA TGCAGTGCTAGAGAACTTCGATCCTACGAGCAGTACTTC.

At least ten counts were recorded for this clonotype. This sequence joins TRBV20-1 and TRBJ2-3; D unclear. V was pared by 7 bases and J by 4 bases, with 12 bases between. The CDR3 has 12 amino acids. Germline CDR1 and CDR2: DFQATT and SNEGSKA (reference sequence). CDR3 sequence: CSVFPSADTQYF. The CDR3 DNA sequence: TGCAGTGTTTTTCCCTCTGCAGATACGCAGTATTTT.

This clonotype came up a few times. The genes are TRBV19 and TRBJ2-2; 7 bases map to TRBD2. With 7 bases clipped from V and 0 bases from J, the junction kept 5 bases outside the gene matches. The CDR3 is 15 residues long. CDR1 and CDR2 (germline): LNHDA, SQIVND (reference sequence). CDR3 loop: CASKRDRPNTGELFF. CDR3 coding DNA: TGTGCCAGTAAGCGGGATCGGCCGAACACCGGGGAGCTGTTTTTT.

This clonotype was detected many times. In DNA form, the CDR3 reads TGTGCCAGCAGTTTGCGACCGGGACTAGCGGGATCTAGCACAGATACGCAGTATTTT. Amino acids: CASSLRPGLAGSSTDTQYF. This rearrangement joins TRBV27 to TRBJ2-3; TRBD2 aligns across 13 bases. This CDR3 comprises 19 residues. The ends lost 3 bases at V and 0 bases at J; junction bases unmatched: 9. Germline CDR1 reads MNHEY; CDR2 reads SMNVEV (reference sequence).

This sequence joins TRBV7-9 and TRBJ1-6; D unresolved. V was shortened by 2 bases and J by 5 bases, with 13 bases between the two germline ends. The CDR3 is 16 residues long. CDR1 SEHNR and CDR2 FQNEAQ come from the germline V gene (reference sequence). In nucleotides, the CDR3 is TGTGCCAGCAGCTTATCATGGGGAAATAATAATTCACCCCTCCACTTT. Translating gives CASSLSWGNNNSPLHF.

The chain employs TRBV19 and TRBJ2-7; 8 nucleotides match TRBD2. Germline V gene sequence: CDR1 LNHDA, CDR2 SQIVND (reference sequence). V was clipped by 5 bases and J by 5 bases; unmatched bases: 8. The CDR3 consists of 14 residues. CDR3 nucleotides: TGTGCCAGTAGTCTAGTAGCGGGAAGCGACGAGCAGTACTTC. This sequence encodes CASSLVAGSDEQYF.